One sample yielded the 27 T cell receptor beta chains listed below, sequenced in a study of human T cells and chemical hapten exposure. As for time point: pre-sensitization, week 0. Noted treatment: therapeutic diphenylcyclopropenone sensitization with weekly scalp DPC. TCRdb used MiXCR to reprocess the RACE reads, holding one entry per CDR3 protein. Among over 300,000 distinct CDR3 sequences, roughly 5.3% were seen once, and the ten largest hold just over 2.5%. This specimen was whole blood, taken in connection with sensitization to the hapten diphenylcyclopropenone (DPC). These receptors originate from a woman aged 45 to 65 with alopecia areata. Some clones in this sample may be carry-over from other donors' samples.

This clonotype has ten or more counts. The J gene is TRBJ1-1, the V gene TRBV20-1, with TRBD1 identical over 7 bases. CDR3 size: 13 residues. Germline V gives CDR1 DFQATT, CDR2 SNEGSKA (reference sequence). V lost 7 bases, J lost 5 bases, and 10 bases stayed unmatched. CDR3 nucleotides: TGCAGTGTTCAGACAGGGCGCAAGACTGAAGCTTTCTTT. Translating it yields CSVQTGRKTEAFF.

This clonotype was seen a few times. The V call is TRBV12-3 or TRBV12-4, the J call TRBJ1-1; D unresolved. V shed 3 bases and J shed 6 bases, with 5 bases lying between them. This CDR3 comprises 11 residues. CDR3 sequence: CASSLRSEAFF. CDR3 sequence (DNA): TGTGCCAGCAGTTTGAGGTCTGAAGCTTTCTTT.

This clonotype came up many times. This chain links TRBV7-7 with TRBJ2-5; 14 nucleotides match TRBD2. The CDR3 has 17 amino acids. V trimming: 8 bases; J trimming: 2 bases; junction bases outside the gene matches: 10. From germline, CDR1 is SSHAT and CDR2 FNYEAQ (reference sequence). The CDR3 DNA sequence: TGTGCCAGCTCGACTAGCGGGGGGGCCTCATCGCAAGAGACCCAGTACTTC. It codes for CASSTSGGASSQETQYF.

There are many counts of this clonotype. This CDR3 is CATRKGYEQYF. CDR3 bases: TGTGCCACCCGGAAGGGCTACGAGCAGTACTTC. This sequence joins TRBV2 and TRBJ2-7; D remains unclear. Trimming removed 10 bases from V and 3 bases from J, with 10 bases in between. This CDR3 has 11 residues. CDR1 and CDR2 (germline): SNHLY, FYNNEI.

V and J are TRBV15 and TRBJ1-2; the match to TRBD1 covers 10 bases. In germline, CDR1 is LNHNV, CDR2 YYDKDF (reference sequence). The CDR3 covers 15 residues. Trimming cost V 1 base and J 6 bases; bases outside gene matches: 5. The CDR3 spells CATSRGGTGANGYTF. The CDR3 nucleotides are TGTGCCACCAGCAGAGGCGGGACAGGGGCCAATGGCTACACCTTC.

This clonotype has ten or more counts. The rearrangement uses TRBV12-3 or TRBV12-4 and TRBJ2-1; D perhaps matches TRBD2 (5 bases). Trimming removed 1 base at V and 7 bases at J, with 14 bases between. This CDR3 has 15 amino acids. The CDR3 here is CASSLEGGLGNEQFF. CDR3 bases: TGTGCCAGCAGTTTAGAAGGCGGGCTGGGGAATGAGCAGTTCTTC.

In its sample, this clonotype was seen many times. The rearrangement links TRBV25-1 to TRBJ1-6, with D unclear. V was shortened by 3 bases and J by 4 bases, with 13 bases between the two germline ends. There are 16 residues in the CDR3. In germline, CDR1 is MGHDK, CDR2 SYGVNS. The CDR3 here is CASSEALAGYNSPLHF. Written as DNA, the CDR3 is TGTGCCAGCAGTGAGGCCCTGGCGGGGTATAATTCACCCCTCCACTTT.

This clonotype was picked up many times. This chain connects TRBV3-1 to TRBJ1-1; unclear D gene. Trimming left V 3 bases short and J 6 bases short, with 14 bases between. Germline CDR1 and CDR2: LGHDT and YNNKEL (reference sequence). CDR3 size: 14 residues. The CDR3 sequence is CASSQFGDPPEAFF. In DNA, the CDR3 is TGTGCCAGCAGCCAGTTTGGAGACCCGCCTGAAGCTTTCTTT.

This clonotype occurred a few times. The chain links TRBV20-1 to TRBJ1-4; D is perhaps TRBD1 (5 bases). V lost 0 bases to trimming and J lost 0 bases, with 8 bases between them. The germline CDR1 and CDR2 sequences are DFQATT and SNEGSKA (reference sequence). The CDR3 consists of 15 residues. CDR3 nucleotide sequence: TGCAGTGCTAGAGAGGGGGGTTCAACTAATGAAAAACTGTTTTTT. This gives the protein CSAREGGSTNEKLFF.

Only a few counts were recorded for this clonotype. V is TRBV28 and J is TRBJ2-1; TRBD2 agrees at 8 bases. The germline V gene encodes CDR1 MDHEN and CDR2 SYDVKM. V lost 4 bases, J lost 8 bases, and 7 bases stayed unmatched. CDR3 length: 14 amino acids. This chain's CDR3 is CASSSPGLADEQFF. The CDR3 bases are TGTGCCAGCAGTTCCCCAGGACTAGCTGATGAGCAGTTCTTC.

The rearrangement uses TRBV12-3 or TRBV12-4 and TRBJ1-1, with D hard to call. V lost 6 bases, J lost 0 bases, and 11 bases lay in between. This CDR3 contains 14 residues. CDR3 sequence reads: CASRSGSLNTEAFF. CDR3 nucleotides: TGTGCCAGCAGGAGCGGGAGCCTGAACACTGAAGCTTTCTTT.

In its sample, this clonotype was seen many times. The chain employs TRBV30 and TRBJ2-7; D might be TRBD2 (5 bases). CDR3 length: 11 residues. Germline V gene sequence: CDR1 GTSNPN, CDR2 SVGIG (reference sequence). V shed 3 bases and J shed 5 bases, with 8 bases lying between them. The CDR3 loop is CAWREGHEQYF. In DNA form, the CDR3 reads TGTGCCTGGAGAGAGGGCCACGAGCAGTACTTC.

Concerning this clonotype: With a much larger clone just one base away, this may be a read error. This CDR3 reads CASSRGTDVMNTGAFF. The DNA for the CDR3 is TGCGCCAGCAGCCGCGGGACAGATGTAATGAACACTGGAGCTTTCTTT. The chain joins TRBV5-1 to TRBJ1-1, with 7 positions matching TRBD1. Germline lookup yields CDR1 SGHRS and CDR2 YFSETQ. The CDR3 extends over 16 amino acids.

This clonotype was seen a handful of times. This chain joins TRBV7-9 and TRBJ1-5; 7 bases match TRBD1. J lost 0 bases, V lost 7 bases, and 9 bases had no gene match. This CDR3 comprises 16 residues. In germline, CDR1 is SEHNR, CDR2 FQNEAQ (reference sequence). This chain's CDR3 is CASTRGGGVSNQPQHF. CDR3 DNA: TGTGCCAGCACCCGAGGAGGGGGCGTTAGCAATCAGCCCCAGCATTTT.

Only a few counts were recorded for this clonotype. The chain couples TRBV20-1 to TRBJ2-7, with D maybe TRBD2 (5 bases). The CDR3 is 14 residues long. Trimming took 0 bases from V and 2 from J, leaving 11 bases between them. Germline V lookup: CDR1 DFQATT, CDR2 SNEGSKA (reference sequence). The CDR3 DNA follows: TGCAGTGCTAGAGACCTCCTAGCCCCCTACGAGCAGTACTTC. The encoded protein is CSARDLLAPYEQYF.

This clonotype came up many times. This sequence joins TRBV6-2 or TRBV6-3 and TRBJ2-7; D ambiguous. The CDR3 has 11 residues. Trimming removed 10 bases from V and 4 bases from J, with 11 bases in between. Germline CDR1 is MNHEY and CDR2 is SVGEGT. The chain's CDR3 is CATGTGYEQYF. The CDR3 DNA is TGTGCCACCGGTACGGGTTACGAGCAGTACTTC.

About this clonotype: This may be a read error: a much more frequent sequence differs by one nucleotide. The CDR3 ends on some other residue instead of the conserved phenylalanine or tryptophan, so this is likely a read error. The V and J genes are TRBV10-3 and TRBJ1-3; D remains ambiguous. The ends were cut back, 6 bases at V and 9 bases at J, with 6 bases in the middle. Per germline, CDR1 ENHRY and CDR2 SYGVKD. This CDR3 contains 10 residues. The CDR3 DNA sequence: TGTGCCATCAGGGAGACCACCATATATTTA. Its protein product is CAIRETTIYL.

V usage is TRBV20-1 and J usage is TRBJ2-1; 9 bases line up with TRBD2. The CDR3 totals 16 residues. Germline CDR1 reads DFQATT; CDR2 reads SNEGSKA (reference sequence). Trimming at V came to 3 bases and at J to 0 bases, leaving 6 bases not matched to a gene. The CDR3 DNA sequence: TGCAGTGCTAGGACTAGCGGACTCAGCTCCTACAATGAGCAGTTCTTC. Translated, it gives CSARTSGLSSYNEQFF.

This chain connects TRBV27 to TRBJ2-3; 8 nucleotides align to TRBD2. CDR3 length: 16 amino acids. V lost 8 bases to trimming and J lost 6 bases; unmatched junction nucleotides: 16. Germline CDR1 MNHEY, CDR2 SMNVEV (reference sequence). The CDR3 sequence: CASSSLAGRRTDTQYF. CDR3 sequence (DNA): TGTGCCAGCTCCTCTCTAGCGGGCAGGAGGACGGATACGCAGTATTTT.

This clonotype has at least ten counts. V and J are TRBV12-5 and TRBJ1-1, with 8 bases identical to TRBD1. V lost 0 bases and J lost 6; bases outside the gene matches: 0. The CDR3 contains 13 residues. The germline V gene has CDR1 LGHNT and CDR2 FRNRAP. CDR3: CASGLVQGAEAFF. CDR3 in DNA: TGTGCTAGTGGTTTGGTACAGGGGGCTGAAGCTTTCTTT. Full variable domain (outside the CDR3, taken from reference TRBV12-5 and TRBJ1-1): DARVTQTPRHKVTEMGQEVTMRCQPILGHNTVFWYRQTMMQGLELLAYFRNRAPLDDSGMPKDRFSAEMPDATLATLKIQPSEPRDSAVYFCASGLVQGAEAFFGQGTRLTVV.

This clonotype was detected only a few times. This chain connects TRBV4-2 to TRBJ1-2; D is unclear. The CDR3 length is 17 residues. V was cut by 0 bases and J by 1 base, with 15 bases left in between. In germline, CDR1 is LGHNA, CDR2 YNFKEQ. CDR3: CASSQDDEGMGNYGYTF. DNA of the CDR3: TGTGCCAGCAGCCAAGATGATGAAGGGATGGGTAACTATGGCTACACCTTC.

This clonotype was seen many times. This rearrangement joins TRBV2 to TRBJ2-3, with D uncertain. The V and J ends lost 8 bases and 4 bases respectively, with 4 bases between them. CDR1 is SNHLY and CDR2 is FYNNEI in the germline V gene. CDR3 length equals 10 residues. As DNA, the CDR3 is TGTGCCAGCCGGGCAGATACGCAGTATTTT. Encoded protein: CASRADTQYF.

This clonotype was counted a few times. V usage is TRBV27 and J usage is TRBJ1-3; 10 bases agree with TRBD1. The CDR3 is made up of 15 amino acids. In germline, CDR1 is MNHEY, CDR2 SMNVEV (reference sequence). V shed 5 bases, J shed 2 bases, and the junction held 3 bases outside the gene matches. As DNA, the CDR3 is TGTGCCAGCAGTCCGGACAGGGGGACTGGAAACACCATATATTTT. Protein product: CASSPDRGTGNTIYF.

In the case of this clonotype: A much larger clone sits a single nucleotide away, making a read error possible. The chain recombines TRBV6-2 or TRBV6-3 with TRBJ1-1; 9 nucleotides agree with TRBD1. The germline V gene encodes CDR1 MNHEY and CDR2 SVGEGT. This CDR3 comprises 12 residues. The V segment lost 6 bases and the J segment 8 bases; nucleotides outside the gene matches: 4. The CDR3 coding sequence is TGTGCCAGCAGGACCGACAGGGGGGAAGCTTTCTTT. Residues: CASRTDRGEAFF.

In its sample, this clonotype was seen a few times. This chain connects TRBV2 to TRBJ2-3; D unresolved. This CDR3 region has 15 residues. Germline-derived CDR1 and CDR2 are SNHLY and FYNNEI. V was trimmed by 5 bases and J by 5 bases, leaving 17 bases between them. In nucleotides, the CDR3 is TGTGCCAGCAGTTATCTTTCCCTAGGTGGAGATACGCAGTATTTT. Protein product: CASSYLSLGGDTQYF. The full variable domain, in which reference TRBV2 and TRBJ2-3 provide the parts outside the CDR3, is EPEVTQTPSHQVTQMGQEVILRCVPISNHLYFYWYRQILGQKVEFLVSFYNNEISEKSEIFDDQFSVERPDGSNFTLKIRSTKLEDSAMYFCASSYLSLGGDTQYFGPGTRLTVL.

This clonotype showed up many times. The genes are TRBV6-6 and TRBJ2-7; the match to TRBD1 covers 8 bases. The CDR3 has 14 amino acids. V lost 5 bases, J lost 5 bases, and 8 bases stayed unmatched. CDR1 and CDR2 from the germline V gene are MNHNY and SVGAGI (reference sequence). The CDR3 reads CASSRTGRFHEQYF. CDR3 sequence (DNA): TGTGCCAGCAGTCGGACAGGGAGGTTCCACGAGCAGTACTTC.

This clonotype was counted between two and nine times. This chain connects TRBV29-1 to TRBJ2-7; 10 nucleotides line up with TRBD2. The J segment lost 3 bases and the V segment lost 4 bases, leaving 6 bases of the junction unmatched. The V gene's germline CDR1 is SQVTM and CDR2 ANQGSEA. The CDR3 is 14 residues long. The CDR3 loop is CSVASSGRNYEQYF. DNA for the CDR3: TGCAGCGTTGCATCTAGCGGGAGAAACTACGAGCAGTACTTC.